Below are 19 T cell receptor beta chains sequenced from a single sample in a study of regulatory T cells in long-lasting Graves disease. From the reads, TCRdb called clonotypes with MiXCR, one entry per CDR3 protein. Of about 800 distinct CDR3 sequences in the sample, roughly 87% were seen once. Preparation of the TCR library used RNA extracted from PBMCs. The source material was peripheral blood mononuclear cells (PBMCs), sampled with antithyroid drug treatment, in newly diagnosed or persistent Graves disease (not recorded which). The receptors derive from a female donor with Graves disease.

V gene TRBV19 combines with J gene TRBJ2-5; the D gene is possibly TRBD1 (7 bases). The germline V gene has CDR1 LNHDA and CDR2 SQIVND (reference sequence). V was clipped by 5 bases and J by 5 bases, with 18 bases between them. CDR3 size: 15 residues. The CDR3 coding sequence is TGTGCCAGTAGTGACCCGCGACAGGGAGGCGAGACCCAGTACTTC. Residues: CASSDPRQGGETQYF.

The rearrangement links TRBV7-9 to TRBJ1-6; D is perhaps TRBD1 (5 bases). The V gene's germline CDR1 is SEHNR and CDR2 FQNEAQ (reference sequence). V lost 1 base and J lost 7, with 8 bases in between. The CDR3 has 14 residues. The CDR3, as DNA: TGTGCCAGCAGCTTAGGGACAAAAAATTCACCCCTCCACTTT. It translates to CASSLGTKNSPLHF.

The V and J genes are TRBV4-2 and TRBJ1-2; TRBD1 agrees at 9 bases. The V gene's germline CDR1 is LGHNA and CDR2 YNFKEQ. The CDR3 is made up of 15 amino acids. V shed 4 bases and J 4 bases; nucleotides not matched to a gene: 7. The CDR3 sequence: CASSPGTGNGYGYTF. The CDR3 DNA reads TGTGCCAGCAGCCCCGGGACAGGGAATGGCTATGGCTACACCTTC.

This clonotype has just one count. The CDR3 DNA follows: TGTGCCAGTAGTATTTCTGGGGGTAGCAATCAGCCCCAGCATTTT. This sequence encodes CASSISGGSNQPQHF. V usage is TRBV19 and J usage is TRBJ1-5; a possible D gene is TRBD1 (5 bases). CDR1 and CDR2 (germline): LNHDA, SQIVND (reference sequence). The length of the CDR3 is 15 residues. Trimming removed 3 bases from V and 0 bases from J, with 9 bases in between.

V and J are TRBV7-2 and TRBJ2-7, with D hard to call. V lost 0 bases and J 2 bases, leaving 14 bases between the germline ends. The CDR3 has 16 amino acids. CDR1 and CDR2 (germline): SGHTA, FQGNSA. The CDR3 region is CASSLAVLPAPYEQYF. CDR3 bases: TGTGCCAGCAGCTTAGCAGTTCTACCGGCCCCCTACGAGCAGTACTTC.

The chain employs TRBV4-3 and TRBJ2-3, with D maybe TRBD1 (6 bases). The V gene's germline CDR1 is LGHNA and CDR2 YSLEER. Trimming took off 6 bases at V and 5 bases at J, with 12 bases between the two ends. The CDR3 is 13 residues long. The CDR3 nucleotides are TGCGCCAGCAGGCAGACAGGAGAAGATACGCAGTATTTT. Translating gives CASRQTGEDTQYF.

The chain is built from TRBV4-1 and TRBJ1-2, with D tentatively TRBD1 (5 bases). The CDR3 has 15 residues. Germline V gene sequence: CDR1 MGHRA, CDR2 YSYEKL. Deletions cut 4 bases from V and 3 bases from J, with 15 bases between. CDR3 bases: TGCGCCAGCAGCCTAGAGGGCAGGGATTACTATGGCTACACCTTC. This translates into CASSLEGRDYYGYTF.

V is TRBV7-2 and J is TRBJ2-1, with a tentative D call TRBD1 (9 bases). There are 15 residues in the CDR3. V gave up 5 bases and J gave up 14 bases, with 25 bases separating them. Germline V CDR1 and CDR2: SGHTA, FQGNSA. The CDR3 nucleotides read TGTGCCAGCAGCCGGGGGGGACAGGGAGTTCATGCGGAGTTCTTC. This codes for CASSRGGQGVHAEFF. Full variable domain (missing parts from reference TRBV7-2 and TRBJ2-1): GAGVSQSPSNKVTEKGKDVELRCDPISGHTALYWYRQSLGQGLEFLIYFQGNSAPDKSGLPSDRFSAERTGGSVSTLTIQRTQQEDSAVYLCASSRGGQGVHAEFFGPGTRLTVL.

The chain employs TRBV4-3 and TRBJ1-4; no firm D call. Germline CDR1 reads LGHNA; CDR2 reads YSLEER. V was clipped by 1 base and J by 0 bases, with 6 bases between them. CDR3 size: 15 residues. CDR3 in DNA: TGCGCCAGCAGCCAAGGACAAACAACTAATGAAAAACTGTTTTTT. Its protein is CASSQGQTTNEKLFF.

This sequence joins TRBV9 and TRBJ2-7; D may match TRBD1 or TRBD2 (5 bases each). V gave up 3 bases and J gave up 3 bases, with 13 bases separating them. Per the germline V gene, CDR1 is SGDLS and CDR2 is YYNGEE. The CDR3 sequence is 14 residues long. CDR3 DNA: TGTGCCAGCAGCGCAACCGGGACGAACTACGAGCAGTACTTC. Translated: CASSATGTNYEQYF.

The J gene is TRBJ2-1, the V gene TRBV6-5; no definite D call. CDR3 size: 15 residues. Germline V gene sequence: CDR1 MNHEY, CDR2 SVGAGI. V lost 2 bases and J lost 5, with 13 bases in between. CDR3 region: CASSYVSGPHNEQFF. Written as DNA, the CDR3 is TGTGCCAGCAGTTACGTATCAGGCCCGCACAATGAGCAGTTCTTC.

The genes are TRBV3-1 and TRBJ2-1; 13 bases align to TRBD2. In germline, CDR1 is LGHDT, CDR2 YNNKEL (reference sequence). Trimming cost V 2 bases and J 7 bases; bases outside gene matches: 5. The CDR3 totals 16 residues. The CDR3 DNA reads TGTGCCAGCAGCCAACAACTAGCGGGGGGGCCAAATGAGCAGTTCTTC. Protein product: CASSQQLAGGPNEQFF.

The CDR3 coding sequence is TGCGCCAGCAGTCCTTCTGTTTTGTTTTTT. Translating it yields CASSPSVLFF. The chain carries TRBV10-1 and TRBJ1-4; no definite D call. The CDR3 length is 10 residues. Germline V gene lookup returns CDR1 WNHNN and CDR2 SYGVQD (reference sequence). Trimming left V 5 bases short and J 15 bases short, with 10 bases between.

The gene calls are TRBV4-1 and TRBJ2-5, with D possibly TRBD2 on 5 matching bases. The CDR3 consists of 12 residues. The germline gives CDR1 MGHRA, CDR2 YSYEKL. Trimming took off 1 base at V and 5 bases at J, with 5 bases between the two ends. This chain's CDR3 is CASSQGGETQYF. Written as DNA, the CDR3 is TGCGCCAGCAGCCAAGGCGGGGAGACCCAGTACTTC.

The chain links TRBV12-3 or TRBV12-4 to TRBJ1-2, with D unclear. The CDR3 totals 13 residues. Trimming stripped 2 bases from V and 0 bases from J, with 4 bases between. The CDR3 coding sequence is TGTGCCAGCAGTTTAAAAACTAACTATGGCTACACCTTC. Translating it yields CASSLKTNYGYTF.

This clonotype was observed a few times. The V and J genes are TRBV12-3 or TRBV12-4 and TRBJ1-1; D ambiguous. V was cut by 2 bases and J by 4 bases, with 11 bases left in between. CDR3 size: 14 residues. This CDR3 is CASSLTGSGTEAFF. The CDR3 DNA reads as TGTGCCAGCAGTTTAACGGGAAGCGGCACTGAAGCTTTCTTT.

This clonotype is a singleton in its sample. This chain links TRBV6-1 with TRBJ2-5; possibly TRBD2 for D (6 bases). The germline CDR1 and CDR2 sequences are MNHNS and SASEGT. This CDR3 has 16 amino acids. V was shortened by 2 bases and J by 0 bases, with 13 bases between the two germline ends. The CDR3 is CASSERPSEYQETQYF. Here the CDR3 DNA reads TGTGCCAGCAGTGAAAGGCCTAGCGAGTACCAAGAGACCCAGTACTTC.

This clonotype was recorded a few times. The V call is TRBV24-1, the J call TRBJ2-5; maybe TRBD2 (6 bases). Trimming stripped 3 bases from V and 4 bases from J, with 8 bases between. Germline V lookup: CDR1 KGHDR, CDR2 SFDVKD. The CDR3 contains 13 residues. The CDR3 DNA is TGTGCCACCAGTGATGGGGGGAGAGAGACCCAGTACTTC. This sequence encodes CATSDGGRETQYF.

The chain combines TRBV6-1 with TRBJ1-2, with D hard to call. CDR3 length: 14 residues. V dropped 2 bases and J dropped 3 bases, with 10 bases sitting between them. Germline V gene sequence: CDR1 MNHNS, CDR2 SASEGT. The CDR3 DNA is TGTGCCAGCAGTGAAACGGGTGGAGACTATGGCTACACCTTC. Translation gives CASSETGGDYGYTF.